This is a list of T cell receptor beta chains from one sample in a study of blood T cell repertoires in COVID-19. The table came from immunoSEQ multiplex PCR; TCRdb's copy has only in-frame clones and leaves some out. Of about 200,000 clones in the sample, 82% are singletons; the top ten hold more than 4.5%. The material sequenced was PBMCs or T cells enriched from blood (not recorded which). These receptors all stem from a woman aged 60-75 years with acute COVID-19. CDR3s include the opening cysteine and the closing phenylalanine or tryptophan. Fields, in order: clone size, D gene, J gene, V gene, CDR3 protein, CDR3 DNA. D genes are given only for firm matches. Not every row has a clone size; where given, it reads once, few, many or a size class.

clone size: -
D gene: -
J gene: TRBJ1-1
V gene: TRBV6-2/TRBV6-3
CDR3 protein: CASSTLGGGAEAFF
CDR3 DNA: TGTGCCAGCAGTACCCTGGGGGGAGGGGCTGAAGCTTTCTTT

clone size: -
D gene: TRBD1
J gene: TRBJ2-2
V gene: TRBV4-1
CDR3 protein: CASSHSFNSDRTGELFF
CDR3 DNA: TGCGCCAGCAGCCACAGTTTTAACTCGGACAGGACCGGGGAGCTGTTTTTT

clone size: few
D gene: -
J gene: TRBJ2-7
V gene: TRBV27
CDR3 protein: CASSDPSGYEQYF
CDR3 DNA: TGTGCCAGCAGTGACCCCTCAGGATACGAGCAGTACTTC

clone size: -
D gene: -
J gene: TRBJ1-1
V gene: TRBV28
CDR3 protein: CASLQHSQAFF
CDR3 DNA: TGTGCCAGCCTTCAACACAGTCAAGCTTTCTTT

clone size: -
D gene: TRBD1
J gene: TRBJ1-4
V gene: TRBV19
CDR3 protein: CASSLRGPNEKLFF
CDR3 DNA: TGTGCCAGTAGTCTCAGGGGGCCTAATGAAAAACTGTTTTTT

clone size: once
D gene: TRBD2
J gene: TRBJ2-7
V gene: TRBV11-2
CDR3 protein: CASSLTLQTSASYEQYF
CDR3 DNA: TGTGCCAGCAGCCTCACATTACAGACTAGCGCCTCCTACGAGCAGTACTTC

clone size: few
D gene: -
J gene: TRBJ2-1
V gene: TRBV7-9
CDR3 protein: CASKEGNYNEQFF
CDR3 DNA: TGTGCCAGCAAGGAGGGGAACTACAATGAGCAGTTCTTC

clone size: -
D gene: TRBD1
J gene: TRBJ1-2
V gene: TRBV12-3/TRBV12-4
CDR3 protein: CASSLDRSYGYTF
CDR3 DNA: TGTGCCAGCAGTTTGGACAGGAGCTATGGCTACACCTTC

clone size: -
D gene: TRBD2
J gene: TRBJ2-7
V gene: TRBV7-2
CDR3 protein: CASSSKLRASGDEQYF
CDR3 DNA: TGTGCCAGCAGCTCCAAACTGAGGGCTAGCGGGGACGAGCAGTACTTC

clone size: -
D gene: -
J gene: TRBJ2-7
V gene: TRBV9
CDR3 protein: CASSPGAGGTSYEQYF
CDR3 DNA: TGTGCCAGCAGCCCCGGGGCGGGCGGGACGTCCTACGAGCAGTACTTC

clone size: -
D gene: -
J gene: TRBJ1-5
V gene: TRBV9
CDR3 protein: CASSAGGSPGSQPQHF
CDR3 DNA: TGTGCCAGCAGCGCCGGAGGGTCCCCTGGGAGTCAGCCCCAGCATTTT

clone size: -
D gene: -
J gene: TRBJ1-6
V gene: TRBV19
CDR3 protein: CASSGQRNSPLHF
CDR3 DNA: TGTGCCAGTAGCGGACAGAGGAATTCACCCCTCCACTTT

clone size: -
D gene: TRBD2
J gene: TRBJ2-7
V gene: TRBV4-2
CDR3 protein: CASSLRTSGSYEQYF
CDR3 DNA: TGTGCCAGCAGCCTACGGACTAGCGGGAGTTACGAGCAGTACTTC

clone size: -
D gene: -
J gene: TRBJ2-1
V gene: TRBV7-2
CDR3 protein: CASSSLRGNEQFF
CDR3 DNA: TGTGCCAGCAGCTCCCTCAGGGGTAATGAGCAGTTCTTC

clone size: -
D gene: -
J gene: TRBJ1-1
V gene: TRBV21-1
CDR3 protein: CASLGDIGAFF
CDR3 DNA: TGTGCCAGCTTGGGGGACATCGGAGCTTTCTTT

clone size: -
D gene: TRBD1
J gene: TRBJ1-2
V gene: TRBV5-4
CDR3 protein: CASSLVDVGDSDFYGYTF
CDR3 DNA: TGTGCCAGCAGCTTGGTCGATGTGGGGGACAGCGACTTCTATGGCTACACCTTC

clone size: -
D gene: -
J gene: TRBJ2-4
V gene: TRBV7-2
CDR3 protein: CASSLGPLERDIQYF
CDR3 DNA: TGTGCCAGCAGCTTAGGGCCGCTAGAGAGGGACATTCAGTACTTC

clone size: few
D gene: TRBD2
J gene: TRBJ2-7
V gene: TRBV14
CDR3 protein: CASSPYSLAGHIEQYF
CDR3 DNA: TGTGCCAGCAGCCCCTATTCCTTAGCGGGACACATAGAGCAGTACTTC

clone size: -
D gene: -
J gene: TRBJ2-5
V gene: TRBV5-1
CDR3 protein: CASSRGTAQGETQYF
CDR3 DNA: TGCGCCAGCAGCCGGGGGACAGCCCAGGGGGAGACCCAGTACTTC

clone size: once
D gene: TRBD2
J gene: TRBJ2-3
V gene: TRBV2
CDR3 protein: CASTPTSSFADTQYF
CDR3 DNA: TGTGCCAGCACCCCGACTAGCTCCTTCGCAGATACGCAGTATTTT

clone size: once
D gene: TRBD2
J gene: TRBJ2-1
V gene: TRBV9
CDR3 protein: CASSAFLLAGGPNEQFF
CDR3 DNA: TGTGCCAGCAGCGCCTTTCTACTAGCGGGAGGGCCAAATGAGCAGTTCTTC

clone size: -
D gene: TRBD1
J gene: TRBJ2-5
V gene: TRBV15
CDR3 protein: CATSRDRAQETQYF
CDR3 DNA: TGTGCCACCAGCAGGGACAGGGCCCAAGAGACCCAGTACTTC

clone size: -
D gene: -
J gene: TRBJ1-5
V gene: TRBV5-1
CDR3 protein: CASSYPGITTLDSAQHF
CDR3 DNA: TGCGCCAGCAGCTACCCAGGAATAACAACCTTAGATTCAGCCCAGCATTTT

clone size: -
D gene: TRBD2
J gene: TRBJ2-1
V gene: TRBV3-1/TRBV3-2
CDR3 protein: CASSHHSGTSGSSAYNEQFF
CDR3 DNA: TGTGCCAGCAGCCACCACTCCGGGACTAGCGGGAGCTCTGCCTACAATGAGCAGTTCTTC

clone size: -
D gene: -
J gene: TRBJ1-2
V gene: TRBV30
CDR3 protein: CAWKKGPGTYGYTF
CDR3 DNA: TGTGCCTGGAAAAAGGGCCCCGGGACATATGGCTACACCTTC

clone size: -
D gene: TRBD2
J gene: TRBJ2-3
V gene: TRBV4-2
CDR3 protein: CASSQDSGGTQYF
CDR3 DNA: TGTGCCAGCAGCCAAGACTCGGGGGGTACGCAGTATTTT

clone size: once
D gene: TRBD2
J gene: TRBJ2-1
V gene: TRBV27
CDR3 protein: CASSKPSGEQFF
CDR3 DNA: TGTGCCAGCAGTAAGCCTAGCGGAGAGCAGTTCTTC

clone size: -
D gene: -
J gene: TRBJ1-3
V gene: TRBV24-1
CDR3 protein: CATSEPDRNTIYF
CDR3 DNA: TGTGCCACCAGTGAACCTGACAGAAACACCATATATTTT

clone size: -
D gene: -
J gene: TRBJ2-5
V gene: TRBV24-1
CDR3 protein: CATNGGKQETQYF
CDR3 DNA: TGTGCCACCAATGGGGGGAAGCAAGAGACCCAGTACTTC

clone size: -
D gene: TRBD1
J gene: TRBJ1-4
V gene: TRBV2
CDR3 protein: CASGRTGLNEKLFF
CDR3 DNA: TGTGCCAGTGGACGGACAGGCTTAAATGAAAAACTGTTTTTT

clone size: -
D gene: -
J gene: TRBJ1-2
V gene: TRBV6-5
CDR3 protein: CASSYFGGDYGYTF
CDR3 DNA: TGTGCCAGCAGTTACTTTGGGGGGGACTATGGCTACACCTTC

clone size: once
D gene: -
J gene: TRBJ2-1
V gene: TRBV7-2
CDR3 protein: CASSVLGGISNEQFF
CDR3 DNA: TGTGCCAGCAGCGTCCTAGGCGGGATATCAAATGAGCAGTTCTTC

clone size: -
D gene: -
J gene: TRBJ1-3
V gene: TRBV18
CDR3 protein: CASSPGGGNTIYF
CDR3 DNA: TGTGCCAGCTCACCTGGCGGGGGAAACACCATATATTTT

clone size: -
D gene: TRBD2
J gene: TRBJ2-2
V gene: TRBV2
CDR3 protein: CASSELAGAWELFF
CDR3 DNA: TGTGCCAGCAGTGAATTAGCGGGAGCATGGGAGCTGTTTTTT

clone size: -
D gene: -
J gene: TRBJ1-1
V gene: TRBV5-1
CDR3 protein: CASSLGRGNTEAFF
CDR3 DNA: TGCGCCAGCAGCCTGGGAAGGGGAAACACTGAAGCTTTCTTT

clone size: -
D gene: -
J gene: TRBJ2-7
V gene: TRBV7-2
CDR3 protein: CASSPNDPGTYEQYF
CDR3 DNA: TGTGCCAGCAGCCCGAATGATCCAGGGACCTACGAGCAGTACTTC